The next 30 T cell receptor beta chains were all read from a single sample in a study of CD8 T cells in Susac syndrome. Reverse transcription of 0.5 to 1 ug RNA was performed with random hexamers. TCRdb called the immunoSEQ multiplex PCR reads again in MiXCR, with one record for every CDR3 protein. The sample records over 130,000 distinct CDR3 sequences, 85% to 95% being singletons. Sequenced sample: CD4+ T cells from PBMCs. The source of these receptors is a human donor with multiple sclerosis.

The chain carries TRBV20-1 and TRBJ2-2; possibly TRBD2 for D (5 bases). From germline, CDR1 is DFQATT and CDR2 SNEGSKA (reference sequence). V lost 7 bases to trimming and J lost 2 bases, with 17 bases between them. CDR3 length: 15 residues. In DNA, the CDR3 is TGCAGTGTATCTCTCGGGCGGGTCAACACCGGGGAGCTGTTTTTT. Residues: CSVSLGRVNTGELFF.

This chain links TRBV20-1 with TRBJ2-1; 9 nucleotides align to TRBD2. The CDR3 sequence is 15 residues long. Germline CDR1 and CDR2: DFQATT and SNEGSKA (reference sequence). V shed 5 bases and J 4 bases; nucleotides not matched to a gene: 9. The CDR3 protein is CSAVPTSGVYNEQFF. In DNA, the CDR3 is TGCAGTGCTGTACCGACTAGCGGTGTTTACAATGAGCAGTTCTTC.

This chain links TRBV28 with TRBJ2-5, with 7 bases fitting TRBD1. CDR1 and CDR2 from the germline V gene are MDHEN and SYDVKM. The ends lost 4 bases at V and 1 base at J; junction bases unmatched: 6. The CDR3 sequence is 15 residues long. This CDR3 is CASSSRDRFQETQYF. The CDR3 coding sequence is TGTGCCAGCAGTTCCCGGGACAGATTCCAAGAGACCCAGTACTTC.

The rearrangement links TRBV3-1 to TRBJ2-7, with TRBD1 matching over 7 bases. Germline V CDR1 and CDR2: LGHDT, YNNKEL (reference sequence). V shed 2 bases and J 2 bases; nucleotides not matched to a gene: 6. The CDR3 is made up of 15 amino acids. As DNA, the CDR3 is TGTGCCAGCAGCCAAAGACAGGGATCGACCTACGAGCAGTACTTC. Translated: CASSQRQGSTYEQYF.

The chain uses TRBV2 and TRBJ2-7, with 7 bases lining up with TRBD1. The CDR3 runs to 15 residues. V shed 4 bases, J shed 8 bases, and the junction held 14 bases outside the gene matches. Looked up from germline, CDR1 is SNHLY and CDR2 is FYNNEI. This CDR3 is CASSGGLDRQRQQYF. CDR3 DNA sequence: TGTGCCAGCAGTGGTGGATTGGACAGGCAAAGGCAGCAGTACTTC. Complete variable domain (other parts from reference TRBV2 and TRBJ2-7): EPEVTQTPSHQVTQMGQEVILRCVPISNHLYFYWYRQILGQKVEFLVSFYNNEISEKSEIFDDQFSVERPDGSNFTLKIRSTKLEDSAMYFCASSGGLDRQRQQYFGPGTRLTVT.

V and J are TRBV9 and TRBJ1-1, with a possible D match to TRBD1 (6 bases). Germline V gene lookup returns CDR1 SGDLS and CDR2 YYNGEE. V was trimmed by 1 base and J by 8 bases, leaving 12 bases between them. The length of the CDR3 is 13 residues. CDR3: CASSVIQGREAFF. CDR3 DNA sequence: TGTGCCAGCAGCGTAATACAGGGCAGAGAAGCTTTCTTT.

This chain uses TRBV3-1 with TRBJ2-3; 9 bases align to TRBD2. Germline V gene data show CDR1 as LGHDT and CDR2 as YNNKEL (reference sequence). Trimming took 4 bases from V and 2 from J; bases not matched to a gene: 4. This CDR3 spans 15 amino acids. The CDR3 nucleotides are TGTGCCAGCAGCCGGACTAGCGCATACACAGATACGCAGTATTTT. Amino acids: CASSRTSAYTDTQYF.

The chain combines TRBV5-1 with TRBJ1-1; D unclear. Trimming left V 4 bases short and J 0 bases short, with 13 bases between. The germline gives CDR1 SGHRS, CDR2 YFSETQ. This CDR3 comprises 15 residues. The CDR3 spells CASSPNTVMNTEAFF. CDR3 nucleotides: TGCGCCAGCAGCCCAAACACAGTCATGAACACTGAAGCTTTCTTT.

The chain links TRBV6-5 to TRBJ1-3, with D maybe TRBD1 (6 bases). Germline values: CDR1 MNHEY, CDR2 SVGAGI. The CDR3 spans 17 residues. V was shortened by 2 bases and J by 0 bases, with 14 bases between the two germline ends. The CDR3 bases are TGTGCCAGCAGTTACGCCCCACAGGGAAACTCTGGAAACACCATATATTTT. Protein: CASSYAPQGNSGNTIYF.

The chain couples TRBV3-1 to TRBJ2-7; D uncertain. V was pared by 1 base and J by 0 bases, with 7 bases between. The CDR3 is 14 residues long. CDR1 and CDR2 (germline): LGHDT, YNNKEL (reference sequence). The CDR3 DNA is TGTGCCAGCAGCCAAGTTTTCAGCTCCTACGAGCAGTACTTC. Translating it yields CASSQVFSSYEQYF.

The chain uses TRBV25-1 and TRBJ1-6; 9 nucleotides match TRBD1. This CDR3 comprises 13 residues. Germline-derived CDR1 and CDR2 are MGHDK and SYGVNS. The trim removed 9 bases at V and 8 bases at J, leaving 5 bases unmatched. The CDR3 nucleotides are TGTGCCAGTACGACAGGGGGGGATTCACCCCTCCACTTT. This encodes CASTTGGDSPLHF.

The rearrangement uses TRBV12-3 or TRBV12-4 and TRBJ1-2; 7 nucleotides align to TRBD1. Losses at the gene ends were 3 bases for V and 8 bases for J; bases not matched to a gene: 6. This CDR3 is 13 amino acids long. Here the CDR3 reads CASSLHRGAGYTF. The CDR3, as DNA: TGTGCCAGCAGTTTGCACAGGGGTGCGGGCTACACCTTC.

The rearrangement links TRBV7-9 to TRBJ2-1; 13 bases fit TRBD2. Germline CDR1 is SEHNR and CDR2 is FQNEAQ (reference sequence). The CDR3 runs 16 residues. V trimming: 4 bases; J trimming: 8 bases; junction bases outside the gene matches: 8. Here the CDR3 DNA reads TGTGCCAGCAGCTCCTGGACTAGCGGGAGCAGGCATGAGCAGTTCTTC. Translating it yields CASSSWTSGSRHEQFF.

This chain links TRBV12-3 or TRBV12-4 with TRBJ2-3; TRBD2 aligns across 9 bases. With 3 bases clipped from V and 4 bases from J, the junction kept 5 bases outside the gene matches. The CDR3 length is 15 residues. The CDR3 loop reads CASSFLAGEADTQYF. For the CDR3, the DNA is TGTGCCAGCAGTTTCTTAGCGGGGGAGGCAGATACGCAGTATTTT.

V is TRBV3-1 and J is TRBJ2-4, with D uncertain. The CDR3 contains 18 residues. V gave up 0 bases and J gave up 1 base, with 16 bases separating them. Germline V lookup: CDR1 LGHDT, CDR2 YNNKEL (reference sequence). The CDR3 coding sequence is TGTGCCAGCAGCCAAGAGTCGCACTTGCTTTATGCCAAAAACATTCAGTACTTC. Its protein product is CASSQESHLLYAKNIQYF.

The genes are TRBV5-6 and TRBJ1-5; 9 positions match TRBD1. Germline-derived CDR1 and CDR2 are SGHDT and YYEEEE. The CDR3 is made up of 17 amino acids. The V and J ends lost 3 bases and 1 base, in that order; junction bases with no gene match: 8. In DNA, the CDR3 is TGTGCCAGCAGCTCCTGGACAGGGGAGGGGAGCAATCAGCCCCAGCATTTT. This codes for CASSSWTGEGSNQPQHF.

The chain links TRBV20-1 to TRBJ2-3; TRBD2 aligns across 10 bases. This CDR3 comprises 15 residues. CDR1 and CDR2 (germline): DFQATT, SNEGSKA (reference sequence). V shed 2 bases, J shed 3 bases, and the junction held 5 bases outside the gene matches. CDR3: CSARIPSGGTDTQYF. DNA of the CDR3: TGCAGTGCTAGAATCCCTAGCGGGGGTACAGATACGCAGTATTTT.

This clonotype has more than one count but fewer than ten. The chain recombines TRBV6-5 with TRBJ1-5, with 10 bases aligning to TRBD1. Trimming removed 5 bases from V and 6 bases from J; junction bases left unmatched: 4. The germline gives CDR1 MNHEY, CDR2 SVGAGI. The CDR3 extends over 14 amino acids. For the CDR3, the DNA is TGTGCCAGCAGTCTGGACAGGGGGGGTCAGCCCCAGCATTTT. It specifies CASSLDRGGQPQHF.

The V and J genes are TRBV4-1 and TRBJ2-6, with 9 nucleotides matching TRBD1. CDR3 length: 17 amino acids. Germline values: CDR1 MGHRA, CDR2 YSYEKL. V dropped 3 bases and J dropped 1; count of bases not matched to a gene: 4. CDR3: CASSHTGTGSGANVLTF. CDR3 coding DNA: TGCGCCAGCAGCCATACCGGGACAGGGTCTGGGGCCAACGTCCTGACTTTC.

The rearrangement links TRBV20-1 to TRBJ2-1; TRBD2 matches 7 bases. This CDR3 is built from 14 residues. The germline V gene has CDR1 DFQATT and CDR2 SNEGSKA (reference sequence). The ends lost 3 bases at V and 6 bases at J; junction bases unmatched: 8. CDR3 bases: TGCAGTGCTAGTAGCGGTTCGGGGGGCAATGAGCAGTTCTTC. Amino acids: CSASSGSGGNEQFF.

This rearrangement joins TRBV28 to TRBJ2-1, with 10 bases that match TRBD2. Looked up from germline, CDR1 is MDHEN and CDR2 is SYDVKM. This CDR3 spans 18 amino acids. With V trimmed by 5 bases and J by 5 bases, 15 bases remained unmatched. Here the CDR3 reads CASSLPFGASGRNNEQFF. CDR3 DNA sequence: TGTGCCAGCAGTCTCCCGTTTGGGGCTAGCGGGAGAAACAATGAGCAGTTCTTC.

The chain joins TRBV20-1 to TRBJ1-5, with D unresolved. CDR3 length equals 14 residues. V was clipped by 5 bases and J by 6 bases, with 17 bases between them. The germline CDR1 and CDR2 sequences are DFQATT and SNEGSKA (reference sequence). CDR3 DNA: TGCAGTGCTTATAGGGTGGACGCGGGTCAGCCCCAGCATTTT. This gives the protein CSAYRVDAGQPQHF.

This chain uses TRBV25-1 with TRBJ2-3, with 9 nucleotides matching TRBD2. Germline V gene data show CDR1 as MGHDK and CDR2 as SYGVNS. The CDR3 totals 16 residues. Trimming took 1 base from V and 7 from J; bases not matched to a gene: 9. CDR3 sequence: CASSESGGRAGNTQYF. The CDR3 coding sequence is TGTGCCAGCAGTGAATCTGGCGGGAGGGCCGGAAATACGCAGTATTTT.

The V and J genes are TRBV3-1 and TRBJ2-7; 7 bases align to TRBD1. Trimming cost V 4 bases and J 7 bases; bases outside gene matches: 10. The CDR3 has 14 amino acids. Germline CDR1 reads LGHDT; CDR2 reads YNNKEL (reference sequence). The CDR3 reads CASSPTGPWGEQYF. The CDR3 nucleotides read TGTGCCAGCAGCCCGACAGGGCCGTGGGGGGAGCAGTACTTC.

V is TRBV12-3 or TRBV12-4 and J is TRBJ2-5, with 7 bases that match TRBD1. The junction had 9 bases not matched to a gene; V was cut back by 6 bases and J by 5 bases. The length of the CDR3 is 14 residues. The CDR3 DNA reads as TGTGCCAGCAGCGACACAGGGGTGGTGGAGACCCAGTACTTC. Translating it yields CASSDTGVVETQYF.

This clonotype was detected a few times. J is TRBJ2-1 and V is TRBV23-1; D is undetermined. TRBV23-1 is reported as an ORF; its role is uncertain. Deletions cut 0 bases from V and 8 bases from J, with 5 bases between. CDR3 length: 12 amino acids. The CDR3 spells CASSQSNHEQFF. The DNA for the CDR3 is TGCGCCAGCAGTCAATCTAACCATGAGCAGTTCTTC.

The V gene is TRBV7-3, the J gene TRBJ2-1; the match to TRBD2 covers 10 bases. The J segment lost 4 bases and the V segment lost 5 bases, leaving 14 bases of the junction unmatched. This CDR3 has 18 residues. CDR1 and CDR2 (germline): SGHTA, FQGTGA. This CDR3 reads CASSQRPTGLAAYNEQFF. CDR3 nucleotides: TGTGCCAGCAGCCAACGCCCGACAGGACTAGCGGCTTACAATGAGCAGTTCTTC.

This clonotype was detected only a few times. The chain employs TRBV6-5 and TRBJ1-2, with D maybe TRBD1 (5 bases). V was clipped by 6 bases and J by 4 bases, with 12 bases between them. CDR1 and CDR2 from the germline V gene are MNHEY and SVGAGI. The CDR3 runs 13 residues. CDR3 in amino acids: CASSPDSIYGYTF. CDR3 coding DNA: TGTGCCAGCAGCCCAGACAGCATCTATGGCTACACCTTC.

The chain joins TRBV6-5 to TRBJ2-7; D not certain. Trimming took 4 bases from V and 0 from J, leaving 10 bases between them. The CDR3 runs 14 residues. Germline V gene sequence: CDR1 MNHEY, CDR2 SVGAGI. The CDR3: CASSWEGPSYEQYF. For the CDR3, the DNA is TGTGCCAGCAGTTGGGAAGGGCCCTCCTACGAGCAGTACTTC.

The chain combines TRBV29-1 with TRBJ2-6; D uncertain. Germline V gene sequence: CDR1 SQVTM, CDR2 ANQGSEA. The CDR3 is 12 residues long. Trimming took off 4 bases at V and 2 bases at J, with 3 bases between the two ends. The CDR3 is CSVGTGANVLTF. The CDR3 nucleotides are TGCAGCGTTGGGACTGGGGCCAACGTCCTGACTTTC.